This T cell receptor beta chain came from a study of cytomegalovirus exposure and HLA in healthy donors. This clone was counted only a few times. Here immunoSEQ multiplex PCR was the method, and the copy in TCRdb shows in-frame clones only, minus some. The data contain 92,000 or so clones, about 96% of them seen just once; the ten biggest clones take up 0.78%. The CDR3 contains 17 residues. Per the germline V gene, CDR1 is SGHVT and CDR2 is SQSDAQ. The V gene end was trimmed by 3 bases and the J gene end by 4 bases; junction bases not matched to a gene: 11. This TCR was sampled from a man in his late teens or twenties in good health and CMV-seronegative. Sequenced sample: PBMCs. The chain joins TRBV7-4 to TRBJ1-2; 10 bases align to TRBD1. The CDR3, as DNA: TGTGCCAGCAGCTTCCGGGACAGGGGATTCGTTATCTATGGCTACACCTTC. Translation gives CASSFRDRGFVIYGYTF.